This entry lists 24 T cell receptor beta chains sequenced from one sample in a study of OX40 agonist ivuxolimab in advanced cancers. Sequencing was performed with immunoSEQ multiplex PCR; in TCRdb, only in-frame clones are kept and a portion is missing. The repertoire holds about 73,000 clones, 70% to 90% seen once, with about 0.53% in the top ten. The material was CD4+ or CD8+ T cells sorted from blood, obtained in a trial of the OX40 agonist ivuxolimab. These TCRs come from an adult with an advanced solid tumor such as melanoma, head and neck, liver or kidney cancer.

This chain joins TRBV11-3 and TRBJ2-5, with no clear D. Trimming left V 5 bases short and J 4 bases short, with 14 bases between. This CDR3 has 14 residues. Germline V gives CDR1 SGHNT, CDR2 YENEEA. This CDR3 reads CASSARTQRETQYF. CDR3 nucleotides: TGTGCCAGCAGCGCGCGGACCCAACGAGAGACCCAGTACTTC.

This chain connects TRBV28 to TRBJ1-1; D is unresolved. Germline V CDR1 and CDR2: MDHEN, SYDVKM. The V and J ends lost 4 bases and 8 bases respectively, with 20 bases between them. This CDR3 has 15 residues. The CDR3 region is CASSSPQEGRREAFF. The DNA of the CDR3 is TGTGCCAGCAGTTCACCGCAAGAGGGCCGAAGGGAAGCTTTCTTT. The full variable domain, rest sourced from reference TRBV28 and TRBJ1-1, is DVKVTQSSRYLVKRTGEKVFLECVQDMDHENMFWYRQDPGLGLRLIYFSYDVKMKEKGDIPEGYSVSREKKERFSLILESASTNQTSMYLCASSSPQEGRREAFFGQGTRLTVV.

This clone was seen only a few times. The same CDR3 can be traced to other DNA sequences in this sample. This rearrangement joins TRBV5-5 to TRBJ1-5; weak D call: TRBD1 (5 bases). V shed 1 base and J shed 6 bases, with 11 bases lying between them. Germline V gene data show CDR1 as SGHKS and CDR2 as YYEKEE (reference sequence). This CDR3 has 14 residues. In nucleotides, the CDR3 is TGTGCCAGCAGCTTGTCTCAGGGAGGTCAGCCCCAGCATTTT. Encoded protein: CASSLSQGGQPQHF.

The chain recombines TRBV4-1 with TRBJ2-1; 9 nucleotides line up with TRBD2. The V gene end was trimmed by 0 bases and the J gene end by 3 bases; junction bases not matched to a gene: 9. Germline lookup yields CDR1 MGHRA and CDR2 YSYEKL. CDR3 length: 18 amino acids. Here the CDR3 reads CASSQERVAGANYNEQFF. DNA of the CDR3: TGCGCCAGCAGCCAAGAGAGAGTAGCGGGAGCGAACTACAATGAGCAGTTCTTC.

The chain joins TRBV5-1 to TRBJ1-1; no reliable D call. The CDR3 has 13 amino acids. Trimming left V 0 bases short and J 1 base short, with 4 bases between. Germline CDR1 and CDR2: SGHRS and YFSETQ. CDR3 amino acids: CASSLVKNTEAFF. CDR3 nucleotide sequence: TGCGCCAGCAGCTTGGTCAAGAACACTGAAGCTTTCTTT.

This clone was detected a few times. This chain joins TRBV28 and TRBJ1-1; 9 positions match TRBD1. Germline CDR1 MDHEN, CDR2 SYDVKM. V shed 3 bases, J shed 6 bases, and the junction held 5 bases outside the gene matches. The CDR3 extends over 14 amino acids. CDR3 in DNA: TGTGCCAGCAGTTTGAACAGGGGGCGGGCTGAAGCTTTCTTT. Its protein is CASSLNRGRAEAFF.

The J gene is TRBJ2-3, the V gene TRBV6-1; D is possibly TRBD2 (6 bases). The V end was cut by 5 bases, the J end by 2 bases, with 11 bases between. The CDR3 runs to 14 residues. Germline lookup yields CDR1 MNHNS and CDR2 SASEGT. The CDR3 here is CASSTSPHTDTQYF. The DNA of the CDR3 is TGTGCCAGCAGTACTAGCCCCCACACAGATACGCAGTATTTT.

The V call is TRBV4-2, the J call TRBJ1-2; 7 nucleotides agree with TRBD1. The CDR3 has 14 residues. Germline-derived CDR1 and CDR2 are LGHNA and YNFKEQ. Trimming cost V 1 base and J 5 bases; bases outside gene matches: 4. The CDR3 DNA reads as TGTGCCAGCAGCCAAGGGAACAGGGGATATGGCTACACCTTC. Translated: CASSQGNRGYGYTF.

In DNA form, the CDR3 reads TGTGCCAGCAGCTTCTTCAGAACGGGACAGCAAGACAATGAGCAGTTCTTC. Protein product: CASSFFRTGQQDNEQFF. The chain uses TRBV11-3 and TRBJ2-1; 7 bases line up with TRBD1. The CDR3 is 17 amino acids. Germline lookup yields CDR1 SGHNT and CDR2 YENEEA. Trimming at V came to 3 bases and at J to 5 bases, leaving 13 bases not matched to a gene.

In regard to this clone: The sample contains more than one DNA sequence encoding this CDR3. V usage is TRBV5-1 and J usage is TRBJ2-1, with TRBD2 identical over 12 bases. Germline CDR1 reads SGHRS; CDR2 reads YFSETQ. This CDR3 is built from 15 residues. The V segment lost 8 bases and the J segment 0 bases; nucleotides outside the gene matches: 3. CDR3 sequence reads: CASTTSGSSYNEQFF. DNA for the CDR3: TGCGCCAGTACGACTAGCGGGAGCTCCTACAATGAGCAGTTCTTC.

On this clone itself: Its ends do not fully match the called genes, so a read error is possible. The sample carries other DNA sequences with the same CDR3. V usage is TRBV5-1 and J usage is TRBJ1-1; D is unresolved. CDR1 is SGHRS, CDR2 YFSETQ, per germline. CDR3 length: 14 amino acids. Here the CDR3 DNA reads TGCGCTAGCAGCTTGGCCGACGCGAGAGGTGAAGCTTTCTTT. Translation: CASSLADARGEAFF.

To note about this clone: At the DNA level, this CDR3 is encoded by other sequences in the same sample as well. The V call is TRBV5-1, the J call TRBJ2-1; 7 nucleotides line up with TRBD1. Per germline, CDR1 SGHRS and CDR2 YFSETQ. Unmatched junction bases numbered 3, after V lost 2 bases and J lost 4 bases. The CDR3 is made up of 14 amino acids. In DNA, the CDR3 is TGCGCCAGCAGCTTAGGGACAGTATACAATGAGCAGTTCTTC. It specifies CASSLGTVYNEQFF.

The gene calls are TRBV28 and TRBJ2-7, with D unclear. Germline lookup yields CDR1 MDHEN and CDR2 SYDVKM. V lost 6 bases, J lost 3 bases, and 9 bases lay in between. The CDR3 is 12 residues long. The CDR3, as DNA: TGTGCCAGCAGCGCGTGGGGCTACGAGCAGTACTTC. Its translation: CASSAWGYEQYF.

This clone was counted a few times. The chain uses TRBV6-1 and TRBJ2-3; TRBD1 matches 11 bases. Trimming took 5 bases from V and 6 from J; bases not matched to a gene: 4. Germline V gene data show CDR1 as MNHNS and CDR2 as SASEGT. The CDR3 is made up of 14 amino acids. CDR3 loop: CASSSGQGADTQYF. The DNA for the CDR3 is TGTGCCAGCAGTAGTGGACAGGGGGCCGATACGCAGTATTTT.

The chain combines TRBV11-1 with TRBJ2-7; 14 bases agree with TRBD2. Trimming at V came to 3 bases and at J to 4 bases, leaving 2 bases not matched to a gene. The CDR3 sequence is 15 residues long. CDR1 SGHAT and CDR2 FQDESV come from the germline V gene (reference sequence). The CDR3 nucleotides read TGTGCCAGCAGCTTCGGACTAGCGGGAGGATACGAGCAGTACTTC. Translation gives CASSFGLAGGYEQYF.

The chain links TRBV7-3 to TRBJ1-5; TRBD1 agrees at 12 bases. V shed 5 bases, J shed 2 bases, and the junction held 16 bases outside the gene matches. The CDR3 sequence is 20 residues long. Germline V gene lookup returns CDR1 SGHTA and CDR2 FQGTGA. The CDR3 loop is CASSPNGRDRGPTGNQPQHF. CDR3 DNA sequence: TGTGCCAGCAGCCCGAATGGCAGGGACAGGGGGCCGACGGGCAATCAGCCCCAGCATTTT.

The chain carries TRBV7-9 and TRBJ2-2; D is unresolved. This CDR3 has 14 amino acids. Per germline, CDR1 SEHNR and CDR2 FQNEAQ (reference sequence). Trimming stripped 2 bases from V and 4 bases from J, with 8 bases between. The DNA for the CDR3 is TGTGCCAGCAGCTTACGAGAGATCACCGGGGAGCTGTTTTTT. This translates into CASSLREITGELFF.

The V and J genes are TRBV5-4 and TRBJ2-7; the match to TRBD2 covers 9 bases. V lost 4 bases to trimming and J lost 6 bases; unmatched junction nucleotides: 8. Germline V gene sequence: CDR1 SGHNT, CDR2 YYREEE (reference sequence). CDR3 size: 14 residues. This chain's CDR3 is CASSILAGAGEQYF. DNA of the CDR3: TGTGCCAGCAGCATATTAGCGGGAGCTGGCGAGCAGTACTTC. The whole variable domain, filled in from reference TRBV5-4 and TRBJ2-7, reads ETGVTQSPTHLIKTRGQQVTLRCSSQSGHNTVSWYQQALGQGPQFIFQYYREEENGRGNFPPRFSGLQFPNYSSELNVNALELDDSALYLCASSILAGAGEQYFGPGTRLTVT.

J is TRBJ2-7 and V is TRBV5-4; TRBD1 matches 7 bases. J lost 0 bases, V lost 4 bases, and 7 bases had no gene match. Germline loops: CDR1 SGHNT, CDR2 YYREEE (reference sequence). The CDR3 is 15 residues long. CDR3 sequence reads: CASSADRINSYEQYF. CDR3 in DNA: TGTGCCAGCAGCGCGGACAGGATCAACTCCTACGAGCAGTACTTC.

This chain connects TRBV20-1 to TRBJ2-1, with 7 bases matching TRBD2. With 3 bases clipped from V and 10 bases from J, the junction kept 3 bases outside the gene matches. The CDR3 is 11 residues long. Per the germline V gene, CDR1 is DFQATT and CDR2 is SNEGSKA (reference sequence). CDR3 nucleotide sequence: TGCAGTGCTAGTAAGGGAGGGGAGCAGTTCTTC. This sequence encodes CSASKGGEQFF.

The rearrangement joins TRBV18 to TRBJ1-2; no reliable D call. Deletions cut 3 bases from V and 0 bases from J, with 8 bases between. CDR3 size: 14 residues. The germline CDR1 and CDR2 sequences are KGHSH and LQKENI. The CDR3 sequence: CASSPPGANYGYTF. The CDR3 DNA is TGTGCCAGCTCACCCCCAGGTGCTAACTATGGCTACACCTTC.

This chain connects TRBV19 to TRBJ1-4; D remains unclear. The CDR3 totals 14 residues. Trimming pared 5 bases from V and 4 bases from J, leaving 11 bases between. Germline V CDR1 and CDR2: LNHDA, SQIVND (reference sequence). DNA of the CDR3: TGTGCCAGTAGTCCCACACGGAGTAATGAAAAACTGTTTTTT. Amino acid sequence: CASSPTRSNEKLFF. The whole variable domain, remainder taken from reference TRBV19 and TRBJ1-4, is DGGITQSPKYLFRKEGQNVTLSCEQNLNHDAMYWYRQDPGQGLRLIYYSQIVNDFQKGDIAEGYSVSREKKESFPLTVTSAQKNPTAFYLCASSPTRSNEKLFFGSGTQLSVL.

This clone was counted once. This chain connects TRBV5-1 to TRBJ1-2, with D uncertain. The germline V gene encodes CDR1 SGHRS and CDR2 YFSETQ. The CDR3 has 14 amino acids. Trimming cost V 0 bases and J 4 bases, with 10 bases left between them. The CDR3 sequence: CASSLDGAVYGYTF. DNA of the CDR3: TGCGCCAGCAGCTTGGACGGAGCCGTCTATGGCTACACCTTC. Drawing the rest from reference TRBV5-1 and TRBJ1-2, the complete variable domain is KAGVTQTPRYLIKTRGQQVTLSCSPISGHRSVSWYQQTPGQGLQFLFEYFSETQRNKGNFPGRFSGRQFSNSRSEMNVSTLELGDSALYLCASSLDGAVYGYTFGSGTRLTVV.

This clone occurred a few times. The V call is TRBV19, the J call TRBJ1-1; the D gene is possibly TRBD1 (5 bases). This CDR3 is built from 13 residues. The V and J ends lost 4 bases and 8 bases respectively, with 14 bases between them. CDR1 and CDR2 from the germline V gene are LNHDA and SQIVND (reference sequence). CDR3 residues: CASSSGGIGEAFF. The CDR3 nucleotides read TGTGCCAGTAGTAGTGGGGGAATAGGCGAAGCTTTCTTT.